The clone carrying this T cell receptor beta chain has a handful of counts. Produced via immunoSEQ multiplex PCR; TCRdb's table is partial and in-frame only. The table has hundreds of thousands of clones, around 90% seen once. This specimen belongs to a study of blood T cell repertoires in COVID-19. CDR1 and CDR2 from the germline V gene are KGHSH and LQKENI. Trimming removed 3 bases from V and 0 bases from J, with 12 bases in between. The CDR3 covers 16 residues. Material: peripheral blood. The clonotype originates from a man aged 55 to 70 who had recovered from COVID-19. The chain combines TRBV18 with TRBJ1-3; no definite D call. The CDR3 sequence is CASSPTGLNSGNTIYF. The CDR3 DNA reads as TGTGCCAGCTCACCTACCGGACTGAACTCTGGAAACACCATATATTTT.